Shown below are 6 T cell receptor beta chains from a single sample sequenced in a study of T-cell reconstitution after alpha-beta-depleted transplantation in children. A TCRbeta library incorporating unique molecular identifiers was prepared. TCRdb independently ran MiXCR on the PCR reads; one entry per CDR3 protein. This sample has 530,000 or so distinct CDR3 sequences, with 20% to 30% found just once. Sequences were derived from PBMCs, sampled before TCRalphabeta/CD19-depleted stem cell transplant. Receptors were obtained from a boy under three years old with Wiskott-Aldrich syndrome, due to receive a stem cell transplant.

The table lists this clonotype with a few counts. The chain combines TRBV28 with TRBJ2-1, with TRBD2 matching over 7 bases. The germline V gene encodes CDR1 MDHEN and CDR2 SYDVKM. This CDR3 comprises 15 residues. The V segment lost 7 bases and the J segment 8 bases; nucleotides outside the gene matches: 14. The CDR3 is CASNPGGRGEDEQFF. CDR3 in DNA: TGTGCCAGCAACCCTGGCGGGAGAGGTGAAGATGAGCAGTTCTTC.

The chain employs TRBV27 and TRBJ2-7; tentative D call: TRBD2 (6 bases). The CDR3 spans 17 residues. In germline, CDR1 is MNHEY, CDR2 SMNVEV (reference sequence). V was clipped by 5 bases and J by 0 bases, with 20 bases between them. The CDR3 DNA follows: TGTGCCAGCAGTCCCTCCGCTCGACTAGGAGTCTCCTACGAGCAGTACTTC. As protein: CASSPSARLGVSYEQYF.

The CDR3 loop is CASSQGASHYGYTF. The CDR3 DNA reads TGTGCCAGCAGCCAAGGTGCCAGCCATTATGGCTACACCTTC. The V gene is TRBV3-1, the J gene TRBJ1-2; D not resolved. CDR3 length: 14 residues. CDR1 LGHDT and CDR2 YNNKEL come from the germline V gene (reference sequence). V was pared by 1 base and J by 5 bases, with 11 bases between.

The rearrangement links TRBV5-1 to TRBJ1-4; TRBD1 aligns across 8 bases. The CDR3 contains 14 residues. V was pared by 4 bases and J by 7 bases, with 6 bases of the junction left unmatched. Germline loops: CDR1 SGHRS, CDR2 YFSETQ. The CDR3: CASSQDRVGEKLFF. The CDR3 DNA reads TGCGCCAGCAGCCAGGACAGGGTGGGTGAAAAACTGTTTTTT.

This clonotype was counted only a few times. The chain recombines TRBV24-1 with TRBJ2-3; the D call may be TRBD1 or TRBD2 (5 bases each). Trimming removed 7 bases from V and 2 bases from J, with 9 bases in between. This CDR3 contains 13 residues. The germline V gene encodes CDR1 KGHDR and CDR2 SFDVKD. Here the CDR3 DNA reads TGTGCCACCAGCCGGGACCTCACAGATACGCAGTATTTT. The encoded protein is CATSRDLTDTQYF.

This chain links TRBV27 with TRBJ2-7; D not resolved. This CDR3 comprises 13 residues. Per germline, CDR1 MNHEY and CDR2 SMNVEV (reference sequence). V dropped 2 bases and J dropped 2 bases, with 7 bases sitting between them. For the CDR3, the DNA is TGTGCCAGCAGTTTAGGCTGGACCTACGAGCAGTACTTC. Its protein product is CASSLGWTYEQYF.